The clone carrying this T cell receptor beta chain was picked up many times. Its antigen is unidentified. This sample stems from a study of T-cell reconstitution after alpha-beta-depleted transplantation in children. Findings of the study overall: Alpha-beta T cells about two months after transplant reportedly derived from several hundred expanded graft clones.

Researchers prepared the TCRbeta library using unique molecular identifiers, the study reports. In TCRdb, the PCR reads were re-called with MiXCR into one record per CDR3 protein. The sample lists fewer than 1 million distinct CDR3 sequences; around 15% were seen once. Per germline, CDR1 SGHAT and CDR2 FQNNGV. The CDR3 loop spans 18 amino acids. With V trimmed by 7 bases and J by 4 bases, 18 bases remained unmatched. The J gene is TRBJ2-1, the V gene TRBV11-2; 8 bases agree with TRBD2. The TCR originated in a male patient between 10 and 17 years old who had a stem cell transplant for acute lymphoblastic leukemia, so the T cells may come from the graft donor. The material was PBMCs, mostly from graft donor cells, obtained 360 days after TCRalphabeta/CD19-depleted stem cell transplant. The CDR3: CASNINSELAVKYNEQFF. In DNA, the CDR3 is TGTGCCAGCAACATAAACTCCGAACTAGCGGTAAAATACAATGAGCAGTTCTTC.